This T cell receptor beta chain was captured by sequencing in a study of vaccination and CD4 T cells after COVID-19. The CDR3 contains 14 residues. Germline loops: CDR1 MNHNS, CDR2 SASEGT. V was shortened by 5 bases and J by 5 bases, with 15 bases between the two germline ends. Sequenced with the Oncomine TCR Beta short-read assay was DNA taken from cultured CD4+ T cells. Scientists extracted genomic DNA from CD4+ T cells grown in culture. TCRdb re-called the PCR reads with MiXCR, one entry per CDR3 protein. The repertoire consists of almost 9,500 distinct CDR3 sequences, with approximately 31% occurring once and the leading ten covering approximately 24%. Treatment noted: roughly ten-day PBMC culture with coronavirus spike peptide pools or control peptides (ViraFEST assay). Those CD4+ T cells from the unexposed donor predate the COVID-19 pandemic (2011-2018). Study-wide results and limits: Early post-infection timepoints were not included, and relatively few convalescent patients were studied.

About this clonotype: The antigen is not known.

V usage is TRBV6-1 and J usage is TRBJ1-1; weak D call: TRBD1 (6 bases). The clonotype comes from a human donor in good health. The sample was CD4+ T cells from blood, cultured in vitro. The CDR3 sequence is CASSPNRDRTEAFF. The CDR3, as DNA: TGTGCCAGCAGTCCAAACAGGGATCGAACTGAAGCTTTCTTT.